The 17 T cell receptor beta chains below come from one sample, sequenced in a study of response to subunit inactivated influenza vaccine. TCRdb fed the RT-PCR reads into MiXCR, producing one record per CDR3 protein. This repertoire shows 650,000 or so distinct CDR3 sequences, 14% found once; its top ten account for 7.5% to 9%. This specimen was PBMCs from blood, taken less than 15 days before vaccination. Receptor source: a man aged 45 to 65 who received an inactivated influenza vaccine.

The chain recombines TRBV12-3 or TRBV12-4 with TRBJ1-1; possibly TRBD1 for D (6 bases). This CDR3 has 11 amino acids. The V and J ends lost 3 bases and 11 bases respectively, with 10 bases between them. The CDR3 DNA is TGTGCCAGCAGTTTCGGGACACAGGCTTTCTTT. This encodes CASSFGTQAFF.

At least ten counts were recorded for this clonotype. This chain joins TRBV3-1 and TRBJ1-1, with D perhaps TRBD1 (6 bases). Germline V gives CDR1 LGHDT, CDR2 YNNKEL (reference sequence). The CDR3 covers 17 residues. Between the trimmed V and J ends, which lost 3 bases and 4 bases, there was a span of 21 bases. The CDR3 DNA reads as TGTGCCAGCAGCCATGGGGATTTAGGACAGACGACCACTGAAGCTTTCTTT. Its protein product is CASSHGDLGQTTTEAFF.

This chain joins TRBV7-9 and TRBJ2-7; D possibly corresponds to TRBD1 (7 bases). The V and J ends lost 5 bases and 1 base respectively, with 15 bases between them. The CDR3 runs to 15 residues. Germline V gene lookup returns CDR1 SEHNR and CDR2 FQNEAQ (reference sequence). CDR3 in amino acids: CASSPGDRMSYEQYF. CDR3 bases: TGTGCCAGCAGCCCGGGGGACAGAATGTCCTACGAGCAGTACTTC.

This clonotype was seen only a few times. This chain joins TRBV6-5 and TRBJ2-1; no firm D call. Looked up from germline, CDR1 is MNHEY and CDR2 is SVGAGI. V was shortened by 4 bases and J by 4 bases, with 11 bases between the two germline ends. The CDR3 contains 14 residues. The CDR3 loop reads CASSLGSTYNEQFF. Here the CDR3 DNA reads TGTGCCAGCAGTTTGGGGTCTACTTACAATGAGCAGTTCTTC.

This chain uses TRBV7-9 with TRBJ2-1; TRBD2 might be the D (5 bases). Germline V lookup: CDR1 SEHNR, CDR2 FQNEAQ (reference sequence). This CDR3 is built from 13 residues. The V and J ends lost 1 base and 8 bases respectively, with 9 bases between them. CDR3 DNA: TGTGCCAGCAGCTTAGGACTATGGGATGAGCAGTTCTTC. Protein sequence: CASSLGLWDEQFF.

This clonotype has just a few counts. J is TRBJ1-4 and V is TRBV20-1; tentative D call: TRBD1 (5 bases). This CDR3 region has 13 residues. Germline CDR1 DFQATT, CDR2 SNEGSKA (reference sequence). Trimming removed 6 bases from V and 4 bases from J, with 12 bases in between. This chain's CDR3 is CSAEGTVNEKLFF. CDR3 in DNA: TGCAGTGCCGAGGGGACCGTTAATGAAAAACTGTTTTTT.

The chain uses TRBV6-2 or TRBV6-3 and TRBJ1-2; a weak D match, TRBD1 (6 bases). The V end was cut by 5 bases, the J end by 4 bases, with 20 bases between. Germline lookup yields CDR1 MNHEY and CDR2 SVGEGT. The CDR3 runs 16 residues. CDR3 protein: CASSAPAVGGGYGYTF. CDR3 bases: TGTGCCAGCAGTGCCCCCGCGGTTGGGGGCGGCTATGGCTACACCTTC.

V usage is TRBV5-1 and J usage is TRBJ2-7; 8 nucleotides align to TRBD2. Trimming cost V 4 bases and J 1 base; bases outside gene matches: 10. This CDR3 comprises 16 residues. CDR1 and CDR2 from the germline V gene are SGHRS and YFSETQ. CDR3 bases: TGCGCCAGCAGCAGAAACGGACTAGCCCTATCCTACGAGCAGTACTTC. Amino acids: CASSRNGLALSYEQYF.

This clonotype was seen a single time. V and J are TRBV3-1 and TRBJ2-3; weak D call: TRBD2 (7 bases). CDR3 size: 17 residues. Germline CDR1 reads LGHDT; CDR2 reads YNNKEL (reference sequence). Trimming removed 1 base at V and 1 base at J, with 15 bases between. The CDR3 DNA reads TGTGCCAGCAGCCAAGCCGTGGGCGGGGGCCGCACAGATACGCAGTATTTT. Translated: CASSQAVGGGRTDTQYF.

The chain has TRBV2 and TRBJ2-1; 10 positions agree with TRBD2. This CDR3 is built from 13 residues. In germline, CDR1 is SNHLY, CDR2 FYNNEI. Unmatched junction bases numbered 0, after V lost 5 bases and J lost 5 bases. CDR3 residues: CASSSGGDNEQFF. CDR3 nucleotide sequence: TGTGCCAGCAGTAGCGGGGGGGACAATGAGCAGTTCTTC. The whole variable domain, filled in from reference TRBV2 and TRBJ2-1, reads EPEVTQTPSHQVTQMGQEVILRCVPISNHLYFYWYRQILGQKVEFLVSFYNNEISEKSEIFDDQFSVERPDGSNFTLKIRSTKLEDSAMYFCASSSGGDNEQFFGPGTRLTVL.

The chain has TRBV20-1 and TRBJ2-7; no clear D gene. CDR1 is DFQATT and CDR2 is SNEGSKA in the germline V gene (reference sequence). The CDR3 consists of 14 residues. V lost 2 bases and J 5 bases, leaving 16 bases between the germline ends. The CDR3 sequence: CSARTQKGLHEQYF. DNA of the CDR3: TGCAGTGCTAGAACGCAGAAAGGGCTCCACGAGCAGTACTTC.

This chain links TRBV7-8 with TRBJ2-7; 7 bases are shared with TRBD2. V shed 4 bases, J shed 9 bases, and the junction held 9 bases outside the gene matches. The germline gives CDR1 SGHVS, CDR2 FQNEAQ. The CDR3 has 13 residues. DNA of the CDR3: TGTGCCAGCAGCTATACTAGCGACTGGGGGCAGTACTTC. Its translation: CASSYTSDWGQYF.

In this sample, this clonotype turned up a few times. The CDR3 spells CAISYGQGGNEQFF. The CDR3 DNA reads TGTGCCATCAGTTACGGACAGGGAGGAAATGAGCAGTTCTTC. The V gene is TRBV10-3, the J gene TRBJ2-1, with 8 nucleotides matching TRBD1. The CDR3 consists of 14 residues. After removal of 5 bases from V and 7 bases from J, the junction contained 7 bases not matched to a gene. Germline V gives CDR1 ENHRY, CDR2 SYGVKD.

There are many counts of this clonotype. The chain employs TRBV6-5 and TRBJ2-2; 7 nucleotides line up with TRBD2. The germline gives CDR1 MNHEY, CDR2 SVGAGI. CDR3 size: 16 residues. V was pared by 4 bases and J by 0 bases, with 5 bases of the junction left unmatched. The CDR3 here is CASSFRGLPNTGELFF. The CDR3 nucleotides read TGTGCCAGCAGTTTCCGGGGACTACCGAACACCGGGGAGCTGTTTTTT.

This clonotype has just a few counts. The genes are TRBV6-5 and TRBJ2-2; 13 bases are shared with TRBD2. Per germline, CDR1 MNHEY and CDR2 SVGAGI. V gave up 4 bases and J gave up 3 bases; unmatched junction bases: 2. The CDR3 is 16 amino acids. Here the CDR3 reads CASSSGTSGDTGELFF. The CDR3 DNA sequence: TGTGCCAGCAGTTCTGGGACTAGCGGGGACACCGGGGAGCTGTTTTTT.

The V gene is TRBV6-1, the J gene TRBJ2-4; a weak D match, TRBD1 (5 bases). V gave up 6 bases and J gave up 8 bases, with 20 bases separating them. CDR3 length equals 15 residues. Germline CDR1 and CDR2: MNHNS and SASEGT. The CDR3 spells CASSPLRGAAYIQYF. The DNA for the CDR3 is TGTGCCAGCAGCCCCCTCCGTGGGGCCGCATACATTCAGTACTTC.

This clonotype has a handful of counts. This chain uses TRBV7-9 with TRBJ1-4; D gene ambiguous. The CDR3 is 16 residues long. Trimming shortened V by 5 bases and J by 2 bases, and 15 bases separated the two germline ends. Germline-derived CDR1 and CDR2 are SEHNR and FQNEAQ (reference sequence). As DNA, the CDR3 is TGTGCCAGCAGCATCCTCGAGGCTCGTACTAATGAAAAACTGTTTTTT. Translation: CASSILEARTNEKLFF.